This T cell receptor (beta chain) was recorded in a study of blood T cell repertoires in COVID-19 (dated by TCRdb to about 2020). A note on the overall study: Samples from collaborators originated in the United States, Italy and Spain and spanned both the acute and convalescent phases of COVID-19. Where HLA class I and class II types were available, the types were taken from metadata supplied by the sample provider, not from assay-based typing. Nearly every sample came with metadata listing a de-identified subject ID, COVID-19 status, age in years and sex. Samples were obtained from the ongoing ImmuneRACE study (first 160 participants) and from some 1,200 subjects provided by 6 global collaborators. Deeply sampled blood TCRbeta repertoires from subjects exposed to, actively infected with, or recovered from COVID-19 were included in the dataset. The repertoires were made available in a free public database intended to serve as a resource for research on the immune response to SARS-CoV-2. The prospective study material was composed of cDNA or gDNA derived from T cells, B-cell-depleted T cells, or PBMCs. Study-wide conclusions, independent of this receptor: The amount of clinical and demographic metadata varied by source and participant and was provided uncurated.

TCRbeta CDR3 regions were amplified from genomic DNA by means of the immunoSEQ Assay, a bias-controlled multiplex PCR. As for the original processing: The number of nucleated cells in each sample was estimated by amplification of reference gene primers within the assay. To quantify the absolute abundance of each unique TCRbeta CDR3 rearrangement, sequence reads were collapsed and filtered. For each sample, productive Simpson clonality was calculated by taking the square root of Simpson's diversity index across productive rearrangements. The table comes from immuneACCESS by way of TCRdb, which keeps in-frame sequences with V and J called. Part of the clones is missing from these tables; in studies checked, under half for an unresolved V gene and the rest for unknown reasons. V, J and clone size reflect that table, while D and trimming were determined from the DNA. This sample gives roughly 90,000 clones in total; roughly 88% of them show up just once. 31% of the sample is taken by the ten largest.

From its cysteine to its phenylalanine, the CDR3 spans 14 amino acids. Only the CDR3 portion is preserved as DNA: 42 bases, with reading frame beginning at the first base. V loses 7 bases of germline sequence and J loses 5 bases, and the interval between the two ends is 20 bases. CDR1 is given as SQVTM and CDR2 as ANQGSEA, both from the germline V gene. Whole blood was collected in K2EDTA tubes by collaborating institutions according to the institutions' own protocols. For TCRbeta analysis, collaborators shipped samples as frozen whole blood, isolated PBMCs, or DNA extracted from either of those sample types. Note on this clone: The antigen this receptor binds is unknown. Base qualities are not provided; no much larger clone lies one nucleotide away.

The receptor was isolated from an elderly woman with active or convalescent COVID-19. The chain couples TRBV29-1 to TRBJ1-1; confidence is insufficient to name the D gene. Sample: peripheral blood. The DNA sequence is TGCAGCGGTGGTCCGGGTTTGGCTCGAACTGAAGCTTTCTTT. Translated, this is CSGGPGLARTEAFF.